The present T cell receptor beta chain was sequenced within a study of T cell repertoires in cytomegalovirus infection. About the study: CMV infection together with matching HLA type was indicated by public TCR beta signatures.

Regarding the study as a whole: Within the response measured ex vivo, HLA-C-restricted CMV-specific TCR beta clonotypes were dominant.

MiXCR, run by TCRdb on the reads, gives a single entry per CDR3 protein. The data hold about half a million distinct CDR3 sequences, with about 33% observed a single time. As to this clonotype: Its antigen is unidentified.

Sample: cultured PBMCs, taken from culture after CMV antigen stimulation. The TCR sequence derives from a human donor in good health (CMV status not recorded). Some clones in this sample may be carry-over from other donors' samples.

CDR3 sequence (DNA): TGTGCCAGCCTTACCAGCCAGTATGAGCAGTTCTTC. Its protein is CASLTSQYEQFF. The chain couples TRBV28 to TRBJ2-1; D gene ambiguous. CDR1 and CDR2 (germline): MDHEN, SYDVKM. V lost 8 bases and J 8 bases, leaving 13 bases between the germline ends. The length of the CDR3 is 12 residues.